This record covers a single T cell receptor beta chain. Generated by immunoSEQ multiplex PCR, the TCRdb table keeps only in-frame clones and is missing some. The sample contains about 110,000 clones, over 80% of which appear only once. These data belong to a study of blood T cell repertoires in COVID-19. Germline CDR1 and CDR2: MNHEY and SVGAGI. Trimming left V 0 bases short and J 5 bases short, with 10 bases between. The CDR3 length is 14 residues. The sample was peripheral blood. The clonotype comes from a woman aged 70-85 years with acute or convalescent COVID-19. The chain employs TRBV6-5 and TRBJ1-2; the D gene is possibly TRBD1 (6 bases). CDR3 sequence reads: CASSYSGGGYGYTF. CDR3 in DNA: TGTGCCAGCAGTTACTCTGGGGGCGGGTATGGCTACACCTTC.